Listed here is a single T cell receptor (beta chain). Its antigen has not been determined. Within one base of it there is no much larger clone, and no base qualities were kept. The data originate from a study of OX40 agonist ivuxolimab in advanced cancers. Describing the broader study: Ivuxolimab was an agonistic, fully human IgG2 monoclonal antibody directed against OX40 (CD134), a costimulatory receptor. The dose-escalation cohort was almost 85% male with a mean age of about 60 years, ranging from roughly 23 to 79. The paper reports the monotherapy dose-escalation portion (N of about 50 patients) of the phase I ivuxolimab trial. Intravenous ivuxolimab was administered to patients every 2 weeks at six dose levels: 0.01, 0.1, 0.3, 1.5, 3 and 10 mg/kg. Partial responses occurred in three dose-escalation patients, of whom one had hepatocellular carcinoma and two had cutaneous melanoma. Peripheral TCRbeta sequencing aimed to test whether ivuxolimab altered TCR sequence diversity and caused clonal T-cell expansion. Prior anti-PD-1, anti-PD-L1 or anti-CTLA-4 therapy was permitted, and checkpoint inhibitors had been received by more than 35% of dose-escalation patients. Of the 50 to 55 patients in dose escalation, some 20 had hepatocellular carcinoma, roughly 15 had melanoma, 9 had renal cell carcinoma and 9 had head and neck cancer. Broad study findings and their caveats: Low levels of normalized T-cell clonal expansion were also seen in some patients who did not respond. At doses from 0.1 to 3.0 mg/kg, clonal expansion was seen in both CD4+ and CD8+ blood T cells between baseline and week 6. In the 0.1-3.0 mg/kg groups, partial responders had among the lowest normalized peripheral clonal expansion, particularly in CD8+ T cells. The antigen specificity of the clonally expanded peripheral T cells was not determined. After ivuxolimab, CD8+ T cells had more expanded clones than CD4+ T cells on average.

There are 13 amino acids in the CDR3, from cysteine to phenylalanine inclusive. The kept DNA is CDR3 alone, 39 bases in frame from the first base. The V end loses 4 bases and the J end loses 8 bases, and a stretch of 12 bases separates them. CDR1 MNHEY and CDR2 SVGAGI are derived from the germline V gene. Genomic DNA was extracted from sorted cells for sequencing of the TCRbeta CDR3 region. The immunoSEQ Assay was used to sequence the TCRbeta CDR3 regions. Here the immuneACCESS table is served through TCRdb, limited to in-frame sequences with V and J called. Missing clones are a known gap in these copies; in checked studies unresolved V genes cover under half, and the rest lacks a known reason. The sample yields about 49,000 clones; about nine tenths were counted once. Of the sample, approximately 1% is held by the ten largest clones. The trial excluded patients who had a history of autoimmune disease or who were on systemic immunosuppression. In every dose cohort, peripheral blood was drawn for TCR sequencing at baseline, cycle 4 day 1, and cycle 7 day 1. Samples were obtained from an open-label, multicenter, first-in-human phase I dose-escalation trial of ivuxolimab. Adults with locally advanced or metastatic melanoma, renal cell carcinoma, hepatocellular carcinoma or head and neck squamous cell carcinoma were enrolled in the trial. Before TCR sequencing, CD4+ and CD8+ T cells were separately sorted from peripheral blood.

The source of this sequence is an adult with an advanced solid tumor such as melanoma, head and neck, liver or kidney cancer. Recombination linked TRBV6-5 to TRBJ1-3; the D gene remains uncertain. The sample in question was CD4+ or CD8+ T cells sorted from blood, obtained in a trial of the OX40 agonist ivuxolimab. The nucleotide sequence is TGTGCCAGCAGTTCTCCCCCCGGGTACACCATATATTTT. Protein translation: CASSSPPGYTIYF.